The T cell receptor beta chain under discussion was sequenced for a study of T cell repertoires in cytomegalovirus infection. The CDR3 covers 19 residues. Trimming cost V 6 bases and J 1 base; bases outside gene matches: 10. Germline CDR1 and CDR2: SNHLY and FYNNEI. TCRdb itself ran the reads through MiXCR, one entry per CDR3 protein. There are roughly 920,000 distinct CDR3 sequences in the sample; around 31% occur only once, and around 15% lies in the top ten. Of note for this clonotype: Its antigen is not identified.

The rearrangement links TRBV2 to TRBJ2-3; 16 bases map to TRBD2. The clonotype was recovered from a human donor in good health (CMV status not recorded). Some clones in this sample may be carry-over from other donors' samples. This specimen was cultured CD8+ T cells from PBMCs, taken from culture after CMV antigen stimulation. The chain's CDR3 is CASSGTSGGASVGTDTQYF. The CDR3 coding sequence is TGTGCCAGCAGCGGGACTAGCGGGGGGGCAAGTGTTGGCACAGATACGCAGTATTTT. The full variable domain, completed using reference TRBV2 and TRBJ2-3, is EPEVTQTPSHQVTQMGQEVILRCVPISNHLYFYWYRQILGQKVEFLVSFYNNEISEKSEIFDDQFSVERPDGSNFTLKIRSTKLEDSAMYFCASSGTSGGASVGTDTQYFGPGTRLTVL.